This T cell receptor (beta chain) was identified during a study of blood T cell repertoires in COVID-19. The CDR3 totals 16 residues. Per the germline V gene, CDR1 is SGHTA and CDR2 is FQGNSA. Trimming shortened V by 3 bases and J by 3 bases, and 14 bases separated the two germline ends. Sequenced by immunoSEQ multiplex PCR; TCRdb stores in-frame clones only, minus some. This table holds about 110,000 clones, approximately 87% found once. The table lists this clone with a few counts. V usage is TRBV7-2 and J usage is TRBJ1-4; D is possibly TRBD1 (5 bases). The sequenced sample consisted of peripheral blood. The clonotype was recovered from a woman between 55 and 75 years old with acute or convalescent COVID-19. The CDR3, as DNA: TGTGCCAGCAGCTTCGGGGGTGGGACCCCTAATGAAAAACTGTTTTTT. Its translation: CASSFGGGTPNEKLFF. Supplemented by reference TRBV7-2 and TRBJ1-4, the full variable domain reads GAGVSQSPSNKVTEKGKDVELRCDPISGHTALYWYRQSLGQGLEFLIYFQGNSAPDKSGLPSDRFSAERTGGSVSTLTIQRTQQEDSAVYLCASSFGGGTPNEKLFFGSGTQLSVL.